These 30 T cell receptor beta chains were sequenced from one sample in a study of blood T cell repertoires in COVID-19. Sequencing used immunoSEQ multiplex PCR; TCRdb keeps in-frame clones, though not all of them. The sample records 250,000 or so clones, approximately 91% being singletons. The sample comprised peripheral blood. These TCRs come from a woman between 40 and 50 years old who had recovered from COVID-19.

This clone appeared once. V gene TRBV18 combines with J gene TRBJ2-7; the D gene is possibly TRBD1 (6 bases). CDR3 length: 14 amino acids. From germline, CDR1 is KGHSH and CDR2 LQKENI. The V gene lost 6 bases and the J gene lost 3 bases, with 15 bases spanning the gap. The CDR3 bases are TGTGCCAGCTCTACCGGGACACTTCTCTACGAGCAGTACTTC. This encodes CASSTGTLLYEQYF.

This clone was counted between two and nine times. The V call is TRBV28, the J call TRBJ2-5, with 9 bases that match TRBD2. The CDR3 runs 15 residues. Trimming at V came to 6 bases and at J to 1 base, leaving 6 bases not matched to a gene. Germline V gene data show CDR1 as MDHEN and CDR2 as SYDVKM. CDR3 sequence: CASRWTSAIQETQYF. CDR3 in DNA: TGTGCCAGCAGATGGACTAGCGCCATCCAAGAGACCCAGTACTTC.

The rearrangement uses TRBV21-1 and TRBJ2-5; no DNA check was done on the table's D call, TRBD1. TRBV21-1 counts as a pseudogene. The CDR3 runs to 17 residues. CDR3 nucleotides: TGTGCCAGCAGCACCCAGGGGGTCCCGGAGGTATCAGAGACCCAGTACTTC. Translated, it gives CASSTQGVPEVSETQYF.

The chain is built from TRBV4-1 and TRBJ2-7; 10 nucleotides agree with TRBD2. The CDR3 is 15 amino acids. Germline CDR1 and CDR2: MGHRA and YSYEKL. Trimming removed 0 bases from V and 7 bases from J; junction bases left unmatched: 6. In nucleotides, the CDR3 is TGCGCCAGCAGCCAAGAATCTAGCGGGAGTGTAGAGCAGTACTTC. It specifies CASSQESSGSVEQYF.

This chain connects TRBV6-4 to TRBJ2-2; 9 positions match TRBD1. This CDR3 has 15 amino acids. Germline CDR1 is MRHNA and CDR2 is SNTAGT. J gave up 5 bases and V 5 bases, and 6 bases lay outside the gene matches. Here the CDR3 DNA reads TGTGCCAGCAGTCTCACAGGGGGCGGTACCGGGGAGCTGTTTTTT. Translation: CASSLTGGGTGELFF.

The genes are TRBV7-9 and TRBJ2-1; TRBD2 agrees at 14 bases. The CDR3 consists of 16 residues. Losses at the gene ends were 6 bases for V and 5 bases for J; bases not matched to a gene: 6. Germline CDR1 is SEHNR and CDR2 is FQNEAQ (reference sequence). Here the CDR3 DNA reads TGTGCCAGCAGGACTAGCGGGAGGGAGGGTGACAATGAGCAGTTCTTC. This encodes CASRTSGREGDNEQFF.

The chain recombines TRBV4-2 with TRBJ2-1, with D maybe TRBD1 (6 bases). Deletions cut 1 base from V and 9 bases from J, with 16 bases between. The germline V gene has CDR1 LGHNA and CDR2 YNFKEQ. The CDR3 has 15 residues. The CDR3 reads CASSQVVGATGEQFF. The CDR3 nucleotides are TGTGCCAGCAGCCAAGTGGTGGGGGCGACAGGTGAGCAGTTCTTC.

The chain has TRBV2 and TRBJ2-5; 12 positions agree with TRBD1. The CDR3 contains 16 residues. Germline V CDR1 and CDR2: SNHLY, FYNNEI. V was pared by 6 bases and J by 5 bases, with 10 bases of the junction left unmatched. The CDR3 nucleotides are TGTGCCAGCAGGGCCCCCGGGACAGGGGGCCGGGAGACCCAGTACTTC. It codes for CASRAPGTGGRETQYF.

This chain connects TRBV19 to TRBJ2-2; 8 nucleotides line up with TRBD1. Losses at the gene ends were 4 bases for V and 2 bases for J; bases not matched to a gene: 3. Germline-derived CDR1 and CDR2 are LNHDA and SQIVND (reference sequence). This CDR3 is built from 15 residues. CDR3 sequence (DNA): TGTGCCAGTAGTACGGGACAGGCCAACACCGGGGAGCTGTTTTTT. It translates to CASSTGQANTGELFF.

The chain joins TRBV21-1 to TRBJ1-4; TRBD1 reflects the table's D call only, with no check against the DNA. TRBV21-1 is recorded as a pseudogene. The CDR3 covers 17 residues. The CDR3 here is CASSKPRDRGSNEKLFF. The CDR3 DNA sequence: TGTGCCAGCAGCAAACCCCGCGACAGGGGGTCTAATGAAAAACTGTTTTTT.

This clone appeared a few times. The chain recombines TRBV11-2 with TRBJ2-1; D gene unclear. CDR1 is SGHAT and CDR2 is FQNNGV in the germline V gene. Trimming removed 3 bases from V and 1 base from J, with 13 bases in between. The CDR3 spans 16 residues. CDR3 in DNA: TGTGCCAGCAGCTTTGAGCTCTTCGGGTCCTACAATGAGCAGTTCTTC. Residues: CASSFELFGSYNEQFF.

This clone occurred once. Here the CDR3 DNA reads TGTGCCTGGAGTGTATCGGGTCCCTATGGCTACACCTTC. This translates into CAWSVSGPYGYTF. The genes are TRBV30 and TRBJ1-2, with D unresolved. The CDR3 contains 13 residues. Germline V gene sequence: CDR1 GTSNPN, CDR2 SVGIG (reference sequence). Trimming shortened V by 0 bases and J by 4 bases, and 9 bases separated the two germline ends.

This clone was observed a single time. The CDR3 DNA is TGTGCCAGCAGTGAAGCTCGCGGACAGGGCACTGGAAACACCATATATTTT. Translation: CASSEARGQGTGNTIYF. The rearrangement uses TRBV6-1 and TRBJ1-3, with 8 bases that match TRBD1. Germline V CDR1 and CDR2: MNHNS, SASEGT. The junction had 6 bases not matched to a gene; V was cut back by 0 bases and J by 2 bases. The CDR3 is made up of 17 amino acids.

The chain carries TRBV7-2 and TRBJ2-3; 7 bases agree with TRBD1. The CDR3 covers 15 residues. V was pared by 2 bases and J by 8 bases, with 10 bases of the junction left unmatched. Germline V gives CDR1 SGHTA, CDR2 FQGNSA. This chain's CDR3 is CASSLKQGWWITQYF. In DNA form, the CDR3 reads TGTGCCAGCAGCTTAAAACAGGGGTGGTGGATTACGCAGTATTTT.

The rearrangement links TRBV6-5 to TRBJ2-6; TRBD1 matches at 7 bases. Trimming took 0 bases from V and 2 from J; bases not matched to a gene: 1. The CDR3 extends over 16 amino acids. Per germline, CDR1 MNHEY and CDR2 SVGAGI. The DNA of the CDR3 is TGTGCCAGCAGTTACTCCGACAGGGCTGGGGCCAACGTCCTGACTTTC. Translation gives CASSYSDRAGANVLTF.

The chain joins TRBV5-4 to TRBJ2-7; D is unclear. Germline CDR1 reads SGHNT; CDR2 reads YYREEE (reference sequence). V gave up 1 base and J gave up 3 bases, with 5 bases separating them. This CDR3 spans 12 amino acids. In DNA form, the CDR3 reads TGTGCCAGCAGCTTGCGAGACTACGAGCAGTACTTC. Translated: CASSLRDYEQYF.

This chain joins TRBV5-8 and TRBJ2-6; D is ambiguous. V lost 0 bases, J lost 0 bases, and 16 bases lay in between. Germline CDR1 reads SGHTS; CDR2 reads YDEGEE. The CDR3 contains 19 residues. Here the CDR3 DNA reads TGTGCCAGCAGCTTGGCAGGTTCCCCGTCCGGCTCTGGGGCCAACGTCCTGACTTTC. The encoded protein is CASSLAGSPSGSGANVLTF. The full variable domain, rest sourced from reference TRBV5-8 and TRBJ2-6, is EAGVTQSPTHLIKTRGQQATLRCSPISGHTSVYWYQQALGLGLQFLLWYDEGEERNRGNFPPRFSGRQFPNYSSELNVNALELEDSALYLCASSLAGSPSGSGANVLTFGAGSRLTVL.

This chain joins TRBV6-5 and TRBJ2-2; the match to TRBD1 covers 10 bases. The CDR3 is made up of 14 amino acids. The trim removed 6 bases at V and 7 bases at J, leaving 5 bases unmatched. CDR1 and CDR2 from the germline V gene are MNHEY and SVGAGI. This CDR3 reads CASSWGQGLGELFF. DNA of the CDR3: TGTGCCAGCAGCTGGGGACAGGGGCTCGGGGAGCTGTTTTTT.

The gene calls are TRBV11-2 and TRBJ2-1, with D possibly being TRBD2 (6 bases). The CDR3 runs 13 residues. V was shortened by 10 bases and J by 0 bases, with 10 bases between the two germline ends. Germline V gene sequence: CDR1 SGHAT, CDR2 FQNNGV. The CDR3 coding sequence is TGTGCCACCGGGGGTAGCTCCTACAATGAGCAGTTCTTC. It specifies CATGGSSYNEQFF.

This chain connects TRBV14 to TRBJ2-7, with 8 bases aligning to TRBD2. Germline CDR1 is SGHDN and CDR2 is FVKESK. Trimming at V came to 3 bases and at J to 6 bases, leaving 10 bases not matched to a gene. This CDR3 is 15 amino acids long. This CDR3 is CASSHGGSGMGEQYF. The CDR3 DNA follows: TGTGCCAGCAGCCATGGAGGTAGCGGGATGGGCGAGCAGTACTTC.

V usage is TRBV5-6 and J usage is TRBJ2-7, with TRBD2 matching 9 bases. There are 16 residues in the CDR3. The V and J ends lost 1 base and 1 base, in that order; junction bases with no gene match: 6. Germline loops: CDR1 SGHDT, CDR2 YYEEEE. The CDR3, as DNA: TGTGCCAGCAGCTTGTTCGCGACTAGCGGTTCCTACGAGCAGTACTTC. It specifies CASSLFATSGSYEQYF.

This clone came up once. CDR3 nucleotides: TGCGCCAGCAGCCAGGACCGGGACAGGGTCTCTGGAAACACCATATATTTT. This gives the protein CASSQDRDRVSGNTIYF. The V call is TRBV4-1, the J call TRBJ1-3; TRBD1 matches at 9 bases. Germline CDR1 reads MGHRA; CDR2 reads YSYEKL. Germline trimming cut 3 bases from V and 0 bases from J; bases unmatched to any gene: 6. The CDR3 length is 17 residues.

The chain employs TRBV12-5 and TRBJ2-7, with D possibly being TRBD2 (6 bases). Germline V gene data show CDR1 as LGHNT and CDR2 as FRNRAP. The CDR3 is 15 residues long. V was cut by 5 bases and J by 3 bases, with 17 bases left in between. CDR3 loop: CASGPAGGAGYEQYF. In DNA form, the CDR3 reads TGTGCTAGTGGTCCCGCCGGCGGGGCGGGCTACGAGCAGTACTTC.

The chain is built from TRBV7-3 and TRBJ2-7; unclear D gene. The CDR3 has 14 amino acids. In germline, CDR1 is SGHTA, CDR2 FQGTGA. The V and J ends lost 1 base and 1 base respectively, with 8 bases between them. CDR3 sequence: CASSLNAVSYEQYF. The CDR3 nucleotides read TGTGCCAGCAGCTTAAACGCAGTGTCCTACGAGCAGTACTTC. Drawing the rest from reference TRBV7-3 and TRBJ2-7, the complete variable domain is GAGVSQTPSNKVTEKGKYVELRCDPISGHTALYWYRQSLGQGPEFLIYFQGTGAADDSGLPNDRFFAVRPEGSVSTLKIQRTERGDSAVYLCASSLNAVSYEQYFGPGTRLTVT.

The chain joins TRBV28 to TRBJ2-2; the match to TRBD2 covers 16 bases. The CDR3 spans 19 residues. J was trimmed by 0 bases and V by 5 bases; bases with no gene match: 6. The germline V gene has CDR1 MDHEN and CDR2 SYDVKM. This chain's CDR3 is CASSLGTSGRGTNTGELFF. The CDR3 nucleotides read TGTGCCAGCAGTCTCGGGACTAGCGGGAGGGGAACGAACACCGGGGAGCTGTTTTTT.

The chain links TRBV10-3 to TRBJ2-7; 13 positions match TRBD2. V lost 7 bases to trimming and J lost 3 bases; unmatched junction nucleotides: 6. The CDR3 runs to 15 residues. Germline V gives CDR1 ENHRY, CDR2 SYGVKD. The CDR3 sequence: CAINSGTSGIYEQYF. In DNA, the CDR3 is TGTGCCATCAATTCCGGGACTAGCGGGATCTACGAGCAGTACTTC.

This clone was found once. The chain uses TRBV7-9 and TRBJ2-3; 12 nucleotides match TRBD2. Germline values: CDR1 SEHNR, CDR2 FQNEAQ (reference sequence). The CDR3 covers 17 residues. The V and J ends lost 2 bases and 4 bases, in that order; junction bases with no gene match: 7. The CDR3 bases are TGTGCCAGCAGCTTAAGGGCTAGCGGGAGGGTTGCAGATACGCAGTATTTT. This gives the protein CASSLRASGRVADTQYF.

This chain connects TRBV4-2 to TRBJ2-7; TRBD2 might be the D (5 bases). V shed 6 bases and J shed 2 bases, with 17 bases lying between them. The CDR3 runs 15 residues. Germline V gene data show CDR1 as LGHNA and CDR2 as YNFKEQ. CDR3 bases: TGTGCCAGCAGACGTGCTACGGGAACTGCCTACGAGCAGTACTTC. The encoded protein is CASRRATGTAYEQYF.

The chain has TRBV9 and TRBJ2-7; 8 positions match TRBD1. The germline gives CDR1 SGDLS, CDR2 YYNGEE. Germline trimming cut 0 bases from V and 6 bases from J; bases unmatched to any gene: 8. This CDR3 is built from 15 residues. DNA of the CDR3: TGTGCCAGCAGCGTAGGCCAGGGGGCCAATAGCGAGCAGTACTTC. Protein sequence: CASSVGQGANSEQYF.

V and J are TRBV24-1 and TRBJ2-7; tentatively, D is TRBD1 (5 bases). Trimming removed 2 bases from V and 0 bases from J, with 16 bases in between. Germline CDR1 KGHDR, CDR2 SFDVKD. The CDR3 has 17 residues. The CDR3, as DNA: TGTGCCACCAGTGATTCGGCTGGGGCCGAAAGCTCCTACGAGCAGTACTTC. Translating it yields CATSDSAGAESSYEQYF.